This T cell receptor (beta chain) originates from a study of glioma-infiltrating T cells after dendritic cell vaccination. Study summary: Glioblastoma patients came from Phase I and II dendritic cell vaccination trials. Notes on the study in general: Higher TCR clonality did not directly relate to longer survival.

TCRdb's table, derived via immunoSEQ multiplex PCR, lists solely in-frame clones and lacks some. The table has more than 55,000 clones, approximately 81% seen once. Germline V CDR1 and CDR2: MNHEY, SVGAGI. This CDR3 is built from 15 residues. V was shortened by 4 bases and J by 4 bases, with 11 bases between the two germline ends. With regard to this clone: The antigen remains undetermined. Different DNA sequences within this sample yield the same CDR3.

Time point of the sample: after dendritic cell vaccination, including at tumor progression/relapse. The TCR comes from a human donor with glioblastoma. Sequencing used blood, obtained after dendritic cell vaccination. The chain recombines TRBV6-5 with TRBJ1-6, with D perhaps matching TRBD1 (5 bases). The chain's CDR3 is CASSSTAPYNSPLHF. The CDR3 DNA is TGTGCCAGCAGTTCGACAGCCCCTTATAATTCACCCCTCCACTTT.